The source of this T cell receptor beta chain is a study of monozygotic twins with inflammatory bowel disease. General study findings and limits: Fewer clonotypes were shared with others by IBD patients than by healthy twins, especially with disease activity. Concordant and discordant twins showed no difference in repertoire similarity, possibly from limited power. The results supported no single strong signal or clonotype associated with IBD.

A word on this clonotype: Its antigen is unidentified.

The quantity of total RNA per TCR library was 3,000 to 4,500 ng. TCRdb re-called the 5' RACE reads; one entry per CDR3 protein, DNA not given. The sample table sets out around 220,000 distinct CDR3 sequences. The length of the CDR3 is 15 residues. The V gene is TRBV12-3 or TRBV12-4, the J gene TRBJ2-7; TCRdb picks TRBD1, but there is no DNA to check that call. Input material: blood. The sequence came from a human donor with ulcerative colitis or Crohn's disease, or a healthy co-twin of an affected twin (not recorded which). CDR3: CASSHHGAKNYEQYF.